Listed below are T cell receptor beta chains from one sample, sequenced in a study of CD8+ T cells in alopecia areata. The repertoire was sequenced with immunoSEQ multiplex PCR; TCRdb's copy has only in-frame clones and lacks some. The data hold some 180,000 clones, with about 51% observed a single time. The material was CD8+ T cells sorted from blood, obtained at approximately week 51, from a patient treated with tofacitinib. Every receptor here comes from a human donor with alopecia areata. Both conserved end residues are part of each CDR3. Fields, in order: J gene, V gene, clone size, CDR3 protein. Rows give clone size only sometimes, using once, few, many, or a class for an expanded clone.

TRBJ2-7 | TRBV5-6 | - | CASSDGTAGYEQYF
TRBJ2-5 | TRBV27 | few | CASSLSWDGQAQYF
TRBJ2-7 | TRBV7-8 | - | CASSLGGRYEQYF
TRBJ2-7 | TRBV6-6 | - | CASTWGESYEQYF
TRBJ2-7 | TRBV9 | - | CASSVGSNSYEQYF
TRBJ1-5 | TRBV27 | - | CASSLGGSNQPQHF
TRBJ2-5 | TRBV25-1 | few | CASSDRDRIETQYF
TRBJ2-5 | TRBV7-9 | - | CASSSGLAGGPTQYF
TRBJ1-1 | TRBV7-2 | - | CASSPWDGTEAFF
TRBJ1-5 | TRBV12-5 | medium-sized | CASGLGQGSNQPQHF
TRBJ2-6 | TRBV7-8 | few | CASSLGDRGPVVLTF
TRBJ2-7 | TRBV2 | - | CASSEAFGGARF
TRBJ1-5 | TRBV4-1 | few | CASSQVIGQEGYGNQPQHF
TRBJ1-2 | TRBV10-3 | - | CAISGTDRENYGYTF
TRBJ1-1 | TRBV27 | - | CASRDAGTEAFF
TRBJ1-4 | TRBV7-9 | few | CASSPRLRLFF
TRBJ1-6 | TRBV19 | - | CASSSGRESPLHF
TRBJ2-5 | TRBV5-1 | few | CASSLVSGGKETQYF
TRBJ2-3 | TRBV15 | - | CATSRDLGPDTQYF
TRBJ2-3 | TRBV15 | - | CATSRYRLAGQTDTQYF
TRBJ1-5 | TRBV27 | few | CASSSFNHGDSNQPQHF
TRBJ1-2 | TRBV29-1 | - | CSVGGEASYGYTF
TRBJ2-3 | TRBV9 | - | CASSPRDRNTDTQYF
TRBJ1-3 | TRBV5-1 | few | CASSLYSTRGIGNTIYF
TRBJ1-1 | TRBV5-4 | once | CASSRRGTETEAFF
TRBJ2-7 | TRBV15 | few | CATSPEGSYEQYF
TRBJ1-2 | TRBV7-9 | once | CASTSGGTAYGYTF
TRBJ2-2 | TRBV5-1 | - | CASNEGVNTGELFF
TRBJ2-5 | TRBV9 | few | CASSSLQETQYF
TRBJ1-2 | TRBV29-1 | - | CSVEGQRMDYGYTF
TRBJ2-6 | TRBV7-9 | few | CASSQDSSGANVLTF
TRBJ2-1 | TRBV11-3 | - | CASSLGGSSYNEQFF
TRBJ1-4 | TRBV23-1 | few | CASSPQNEKLFF
TRBJ1-1 | TRBV4-2 | few | CASSLQNTEAFF
TRBJ2-7 | TRBV19 | - | CASSIMSGGLDEQYF
TRBJ2-7 | TRBV5-4 | - | CASSLGDLESYEQYF
TRBJ2-3 | TRBV14 | - | CASSQVVGADTQYF